Listed below are T cell receptor beta chains from one sample, sequenced in a study of Ad26.COV2.S vaccination and SARS-CoV-2 variants. Profiled with immunoSEQ multiplex PCR; TCRdb holds only in-frame clones, not every one. The table includes about 460,000 clones, 80% to 90% detected once. Sample: peripheral blood, taken in a trial of Ad26.COV2.S vaccine versus placebo. These receptors were taken from a person aged 18 to 65 who received the Ad26.COV2.S COVID-19 vaccine or a placebo. The CDR3 runs from the conserved cysteine through the conserved F or W. A D gene is named only where the DNA matches it firmly. Where a row states a size, it is once, few, many or the class of an expanded clone; other rows omit it.

d_call	v_call	j_call	clone_size	cdr3_nt	cdr3_aa
-	TRBV2	TRBJ1-2	-	TGTGCCAGCAGTCCTGGACAGAATTATGGCTACACCTTC	CASSPGQNYGYTF
TRBD1	TRBV6-6	TRBJ2-7	-	TGTGCCAGCAGTATACCGGGACAGGGGGGCGAGCAGTACTTC	CASSIPGQGGEQYF
TRBD1	TRBV19	TRBJ2-3	once	TGTGCCAGTAGTATTGGACAGGGATTGATCGGAGATACGCAGTATTTT	CASSIGQGLIGDTQYF
-	TRBV10-3	TRBJ1-6	once	TGTGCCATCAGTGACCATGGTTCACCCCTCCACTTT	CAISDHGSPLHF
TRBD1	TRBV15	TRBJ2-7	-	TGTGCCACCAGCTTAGGACAGGGGTCTCTCTACGAGCAGTACTTC	CATSLGQGSLYEQYF
-	TRBV24-1	TRBJ2-3	-	TGTGCCACCAGTATCGGGAAAGGGGATACGCAGTATTTT	CATSIGKGDTQYF
-	TRBV6-5	TRBJ2-7	few	TGTGCCAGCAGTTACGACAGGCGGCGGTACGAGCAGTACTTC	CASSYDRRRYEQYF
TRBD1	TRBV28	TRBJ1-2	-	TGTGCCAGCAGTGAACAGGGGGCGCATATGAATAACTATGGCTACACCTTC	CASSEQGAHMNNYGYTF
-	TRBV7-6	TRBJ2-3	-	TGTGCCAGCAGTCAGGGAGATACGCAGTATTTT	CASSQGDTQYF
TRBD1	TRBV5-1	TRBJ2-7	-	TGCGCCAGCAGCTTGCCAGGGACAGGGCCTAACTACGAGCAGTACTTC	CASSLPGTGPNYEQYF
-	TRBV6-5	TRBJ1-2	-	TGTGCCAGCAGTTCACCCGGACGTGGTAACTATGGCTACACCTTC	CASSSPGRGNYGYTF
TRBD2	TRBV28	TRBJ2-2	-	TGTGCCAGCAGTTACTCCGGGACTAGCGGGAGTACCGGGGAGCTGTTTTTT	CASSYSGTSGSTGELFF
-	TRBV5-1	TRBJ2-1	-	TGCGCCAGCAGCGCCGATCCCGGACTGTCCTTCGCCGAGCAGTTCTTC	CASSADPGLSFAEQFF
-	TRBV5-1	TRBJ1-3	once	TGCGCCAGCAGCTTGGTGGGGGGTATTGCTGGAAACACCATATATTTT	CASSLVGGIAGNTIYF
-	TRBV4-1	TRBJ1-6	-	TGCGCCAGCAGCCAGTTGACAGTCGCTGTTTATAATTCACCCCTCCACTTT	CASSQLTVAVYNSPLHF
TRBD1	TRBV6-5	TRBJ1-6	once	TGTGCCAGCAGTCATGGGACAGGGAATTCACCCCTCCACTTT	CASSHGTGNSPLHF
-	TRBV6-1	TRBJ2-7	-	TGTGCCAGCAGTGAAGCGGACAGCTCCTACGAGCAGTACTTC	CASSEADSSYEQYF
TRBD2	TRBV18	TRBJ2-7	-	TGTGCCAGCTCACGGCCTAGCGGGAACGACGAGCAGTACTTC	CASSRPSGNDEQYF
-	TRBV4-1	TRBJ2-5	-	TGCGCCAGCAGCCAAGATCTAACAGGCATCGGGACCCAGTACTTC	CASSQDLTGIGTQYF
-	TRBV6-2/TRBV6-3	TRBJ1-4	-	TGTGCCAGCAGTTATCAGGGAGGCAGGAGTGAAAAACTGTTTTTT	CASSYQGGRSEKLFF
TRBD1	TRBV19	TRBJ2-7	-	TGTGCCAGTAGGGCGACAGGGGAATCCTACGAGCAGTACTTC	CASRATGESYEQYF
-	TRBV28	TRBJ1-1	-	TGTGCCAGCAGTCTCAGGGTAAGGGCTGAAGCTTTCTTT	CASSLRVRAEAFF
-	TRBV29-1	TRBJ1-2	once	TGCAGCGTTGAAGATTGGGGGACCCCTCAACTCTATGGCTACACCTTC	CSVEDWGTPQLYGYTF
-	TRBV11-2	TRBJ2-1	-	TGTGCCAGCAGCTTAGCCGGCTTGGGCGCTAACAATGAGCAGTTCTTC	CASSLAGLGANNEQFF
-	TRBV30	TRBJ1-1	-	TGTGCCTGGAGGGAACGGGCGAACACTGAAGCTTTCTTT	CAWRERANTEAFF
-	TRBV14	TRBJ2-1	-	TGTGCCAGCAGCAAAACCCGTGTCCTTAGCAATGAGCAGTTCTTC	CASSKTRVLSNEQFF
-	TRBV19	TRBJ2-7	-	TGTGCCAGTAGTATGACGGACACCCTGTTGCGCGAGCAGTACTTC	CASSMTDTLLREQYF
-	TRBV6-6	TRBJ2-1	-	TGTGCCAGCAGTGGGGGTGGTAGTGAGCAGTTCTTC	CASSGGGSEQFF
-	TRBV10-1	TRBJ2-7	-	TGCGCCAGCAGTGCCCGACAGGTGCACTCCTACGAGCAGTACTTC	CASSARQVHSYEQYF
-	TRBV30	TRBJ2-5	-	TGTGCCTGGAGTGCGCTAGGGATGAGGGAGACCCAGTACTTC	CAWSALGMRETQYF
TRBD2	TRBV28	TRBJ2-3	-	TGTGCCAGCAGTTTTACGGCGGGAGTCAGCGCTACGCAGTATTTT	CASSFTAGVSATQYF
TRBD2	TRBV4-2	TRBJ2-1	-	TGTGCCAGCAGCCAAGTATTAGCGCGGGGGATGGATGAGCAGTTCTTC	CASSQVLARGMDEQFF
-	TRBV29-1	TRBJ2-7	-	TGCAGCGTTTGGAGCGACGAGCAGTACTTC	CSVWSDEQYF
-	TRBV19	TRBJ2-2	-	TGTGCCACCCGGGGGACAGTGATGAACACCGGGGAGCTGTTTTTT	CATRGTVMNTGELFF
TRBD1	TRBV6-5	TRBJ2-7	-	TGTGCCAGCAGTTTGGACAGGTCCTACGAGCAGTACTTC	CASSLDRSYEQYF
-	TRBV28	TRBJ2-3	-	TGTGCCAGCAGTCCAGGAGGGGGGGCAGGCACAGATACGCAGTATTTT	CASSPGGGAGTDTQYF
-	TRBV5-1	TRBJ2-2	-	TGCGCCAGCAGCCACTATCTAGCGCAGAACACCGGGGAGCTGTTTTTT	CASSHYLAQNTGELFF
TRBD1	TRBV28	TRBJ1-2	-	TGTGCCAGCAGTTTTTGGAGGATCAGGGACAGGGGCAACTATGGCTACACCTTC	CASSFWRIRDRGNYGYTF
-	TRBV7-8	TRBJ2-7	-	TGTGCCAGCAGTCACGGGACGGCCTCCTACGAGCAGTACTTC	CASSHGTASYEQYF
-	TRBV11-2	TRBJ1-1	-	TGTGCCAGCAGCTTAGAATCCGTGTTGAACACTGAAGCTTTCTTT	CASSLESVLNTEAFF
TRBD1	TRBV5-1	TRBJ1-6	-	TGCGCCAGCAGCACCGGGGACAGATATAATTCACCCCTCCACTTT	CASSTGDRYNSPLHF
-	TRBV6-5	TRBJ1-4	-	TGTGCCAGCAGTTACTCGTTGGGTGGCGAAAAACTGTTTTTT	CASSYSLGGEKLFF
TRBD1	TRBV19	TRBJ1-4	-	TGTGCCAGTAGTGCCAGGGACAGGGGCGCTAATGAAAAACTGTTTTTT	CASSARDRGANEKLFF
-	TRBV24-1	TRBJ1-1	-	TGTGCCACCAGTGATCCAACCGGGACAGAAGCTTTCTTT	CATSDPTGTEAFF
-	TRBV27	TRBJ1-2	-	TGTGCCAGCAGTCGGACGGGCCCTAACTATGGCTACACCTTC	CASSRTGPNYGYTF
TRBD1	TRBV19	TRBJ2-5	-	TGTGCCAGTAGTATGATGGGACAGGGGGAAGAGACCCAGTACTTC	CASSMMGQGEETQYF
-	TRBV6-2/TRBV6-3	TRBJ2-1	-	TGTGCCAGCAGTTATGGGGCGGGGGCGTCCTACAATGAGCAGTTCTTC	CASSYGAGASYNEQFF
-	TRBV5-1	TRBJ2-3	once	TGCGCCAGCAGCACTACTAGCACAGATACGCAGTATTTT	CASSTTSTDTQYF
TRBD1	TRBV13	TRBJ2-7	-	TGTGCCAGCAGCCCACCGGGACAGGGGCCTGGAGAGCAGTACTTC	CASSPPGQGPGEQYF
-	TRBV5-8	TRBJ2-1	-	TGTGCCAGCAGCTTGTCCCCTTATTTAGTTGATAACTCCTACAATGAGCAGTTCTTC	CASSLSPYLVDNSYNEQFF
-	TRBV12-3/TRBV12-4	TRBJ2-5	-	TGTGCCAGCAGTAGCGGACTCCAAGAGACCCAGTACTTC	CASSSGLQETQYF
TRBD1	TRBV7-9	TRBJ2-1	-	TGTGCCAGCAGGGACAGGGTTGGCAATGAGCAGTTCTTC	CASRDRVGNEQFF
-	TRBV9	TRBJ2-2	-	TGTGCCAGCAGCGTAAAGCCTCTGAACACCGGGGAGCTGTTTTTT	CASSVKPLNTGELFF
TRBD2	TRBV18	TRBJ2-3	-	TGTGCCAGCTCACATTCAGCGGGGGCTAGCACAGATACGCAGTATTTT	CASSHSAGASTDTQYF
-	TRBV12-3/TRBV12-4	TRBJ2-1	-	TGTGCCAGCAGTTCGTCCGTCTACAATGAGCAGTTCTTC	CASSSSVYNEQFF
-	TRBV7-3	TRBJ2-2	-	TGTGCCAGCAGCCCTAACACCGGGGAGCTGTTTTTT	CASSPNTGELFF
-	TRBV18	TRBJ1-1	-	TGTGCCAGCTCAGAAGGGGGGAACACTGAAGCTTTCTTT	CASSEGGNTEAFF
-	TRBV7-9	TRBJ1-2	-	TGTGCCAGCAGCTGGACTATAGCTAACTATGGCTACACCTTC	CASSWTIANYGYTF
-	TRBV7-9	TRBJ1-5	few	TGTGCCAGCAGCTTATCGGGTGGGGATCAGCCCCAGCATTTT	CASSLSGGDQPQHF
-	TRBV12-3/TRBV12-4	TRBJ1-2	-	TGTGCCAGCAGTTTAGGAGGGAGTGGCTACACCTTC	CASSLGGSGYTF